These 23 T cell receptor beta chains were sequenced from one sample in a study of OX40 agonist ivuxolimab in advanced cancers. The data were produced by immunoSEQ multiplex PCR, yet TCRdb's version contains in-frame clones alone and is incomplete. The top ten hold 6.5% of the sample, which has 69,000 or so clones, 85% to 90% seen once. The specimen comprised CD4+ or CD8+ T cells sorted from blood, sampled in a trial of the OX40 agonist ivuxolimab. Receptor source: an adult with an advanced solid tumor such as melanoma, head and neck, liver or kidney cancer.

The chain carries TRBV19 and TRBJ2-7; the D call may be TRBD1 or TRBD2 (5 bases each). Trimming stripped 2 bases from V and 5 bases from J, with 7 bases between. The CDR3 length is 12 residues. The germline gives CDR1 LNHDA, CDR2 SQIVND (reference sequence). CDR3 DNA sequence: TGTGCCAGTAGTATATGGGGGAACGAGCAGTACTTC. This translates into CASSIWGNEQYF.

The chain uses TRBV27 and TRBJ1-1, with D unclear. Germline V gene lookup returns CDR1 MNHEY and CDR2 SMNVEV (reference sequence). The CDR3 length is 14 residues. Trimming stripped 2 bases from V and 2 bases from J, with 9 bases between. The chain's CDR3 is CASSLAGVNTEAFF. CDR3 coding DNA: TGTGCCAGCAGTTTAGCAGGTGTCAACACTGAAGCTTTCTTT.

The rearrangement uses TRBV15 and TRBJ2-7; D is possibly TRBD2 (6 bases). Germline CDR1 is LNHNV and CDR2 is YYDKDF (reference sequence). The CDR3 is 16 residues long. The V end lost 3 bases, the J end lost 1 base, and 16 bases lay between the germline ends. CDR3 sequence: CATSSDLTRVSYEQYF. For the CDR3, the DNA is TGTGCCACCAGCAGTGACTTGACTAGGGTTTCCTACGAGCAGTACTTC.

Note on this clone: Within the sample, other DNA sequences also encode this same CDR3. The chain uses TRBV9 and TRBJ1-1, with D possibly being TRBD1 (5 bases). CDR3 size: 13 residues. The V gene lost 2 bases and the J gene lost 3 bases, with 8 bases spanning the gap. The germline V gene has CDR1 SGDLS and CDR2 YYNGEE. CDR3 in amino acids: CASSVGGDTEAFF. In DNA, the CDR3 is TGTGCCAGCAGCGTGGGGGGTGACACTGAAGCTTTCTTT. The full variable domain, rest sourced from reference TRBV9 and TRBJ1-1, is DSGVTQTPKHLITATGQRVTLRCSPRSGDLSVYWYQQSLDQGLQFLIQYYNGEERAKGNILERFSAQQFPDLHSELNLSSLELGDSALYFCASSVGGDTEAFFGQGTRLTVV.

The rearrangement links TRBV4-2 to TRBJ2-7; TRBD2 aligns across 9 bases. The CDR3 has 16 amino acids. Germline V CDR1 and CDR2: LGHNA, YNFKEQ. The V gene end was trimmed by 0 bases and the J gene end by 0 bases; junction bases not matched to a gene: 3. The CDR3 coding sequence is TGTGCCAGCAGCCAAGACGCAGCGGGGGGCTCCTACGAGCAGTACTTC. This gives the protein CASSQDAAGGSYEQYF.

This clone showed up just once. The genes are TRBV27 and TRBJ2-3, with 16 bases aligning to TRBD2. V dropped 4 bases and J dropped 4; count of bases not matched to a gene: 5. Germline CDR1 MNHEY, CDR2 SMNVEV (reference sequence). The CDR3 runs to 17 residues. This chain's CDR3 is CASSSGLAGGPSDTQYF. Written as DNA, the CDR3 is TGTGCCAGCAGTTCGGGACTAGCGGGGGGGCCATCAGATACGCAGTATTTT.

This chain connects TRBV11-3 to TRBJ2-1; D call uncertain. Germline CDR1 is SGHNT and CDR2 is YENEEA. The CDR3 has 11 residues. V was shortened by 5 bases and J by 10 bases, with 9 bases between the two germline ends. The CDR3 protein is CASSNETEQFF. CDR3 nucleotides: TGTGCCAGCAGCAACGAGACGGAGCAGTTCTTC.

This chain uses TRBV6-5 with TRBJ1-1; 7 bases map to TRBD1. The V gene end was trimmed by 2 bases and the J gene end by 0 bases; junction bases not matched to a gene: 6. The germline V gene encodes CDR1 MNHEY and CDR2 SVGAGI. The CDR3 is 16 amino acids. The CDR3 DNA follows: TGTGCCAGCAGTTACACAGGGGTTCAAATGAACACTGAAGCTTTCTTT. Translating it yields CASSYTGVQMNTEAFF.

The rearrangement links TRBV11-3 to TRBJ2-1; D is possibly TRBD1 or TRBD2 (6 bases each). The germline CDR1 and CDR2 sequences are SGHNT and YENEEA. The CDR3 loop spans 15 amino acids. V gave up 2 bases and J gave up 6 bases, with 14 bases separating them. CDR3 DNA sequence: TGTGCCAGCAGCTTAAGGGGGGAGCGGCGCAATGAGCAGTTCTTC. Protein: CASSLRGERRNEQFF.

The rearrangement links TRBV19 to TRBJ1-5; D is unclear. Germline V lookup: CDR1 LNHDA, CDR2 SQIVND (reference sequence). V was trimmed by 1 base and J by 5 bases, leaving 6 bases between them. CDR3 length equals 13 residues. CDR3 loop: CASSIALYQPQHF. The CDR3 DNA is TGTGCCAGTAGTATAGCCCTTTATCAGCCCCAGCATTTT.

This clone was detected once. This chain's CDR3 is CASSLGGGYTF. The DNA of the CDR3 is TGCGCCAGCAGCCTAGGGGGCGGCTACACCTTC. This chain connects TRBV5-1 to TRBJ1-2; TRBD1 agrees at 7 bases. Germline values: CDR1 SGHRS, CDR2 YFSETQ. CDR3 length equals 11 residues. V shed 4 bases and J 8 bases; nucleotides not matched to a gene: 2.

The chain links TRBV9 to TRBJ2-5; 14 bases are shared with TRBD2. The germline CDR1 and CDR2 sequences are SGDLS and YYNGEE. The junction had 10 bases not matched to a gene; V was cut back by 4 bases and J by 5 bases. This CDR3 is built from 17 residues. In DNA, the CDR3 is TGTGCCAGCAGCCTCGGGACTAGCGGGGGCCTCAGGGAGACCCAGTACTTC. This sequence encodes CASSLGTSGGLRETQYF.

CDR3 amino acids: CSDVPGQGADTEAFF. The CDR3 region has the DNA TGCAGCGATGTACCGGGACAGGGGGCAGACACTGAAGCTTTCTTT. The chain is built from TRBV29-1 and TRBJ1-1; 12 nucleotides match TRBD1. V trimming: 7 bases; J trimming: 3 bases; junction bases outside the gene matches: 9. Germline V gene lookup returns CDR1 SQVTM and CDR2 ANQGSEA. The CDR3 sequence is 15 residues long.

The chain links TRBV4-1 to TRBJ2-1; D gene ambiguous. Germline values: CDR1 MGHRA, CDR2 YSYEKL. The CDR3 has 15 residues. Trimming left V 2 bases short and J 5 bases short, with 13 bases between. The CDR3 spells CASSQSPASNNEQFF. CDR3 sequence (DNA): TGCGCCAGCAGCCAATCACCGGCCTCGAACAATGAGCAGTTCTTC.

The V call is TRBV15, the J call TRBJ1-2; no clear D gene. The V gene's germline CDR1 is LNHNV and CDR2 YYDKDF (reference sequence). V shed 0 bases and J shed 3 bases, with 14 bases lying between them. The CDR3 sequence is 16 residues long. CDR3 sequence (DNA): TGTGCCACCAGCAGAGATCGGGAGCCTCCGGACTATGGCTACACCTTC. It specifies CATSRDREPPDYGYTF.

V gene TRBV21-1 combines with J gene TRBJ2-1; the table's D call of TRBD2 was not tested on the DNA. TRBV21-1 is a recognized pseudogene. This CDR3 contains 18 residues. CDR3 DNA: TGTGCCAGCAGCAAGATCAGCGGGGGGACACATCCCTACAATGAGCAGTTCTTC. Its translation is CASSKISGGTHPYNEQFF.

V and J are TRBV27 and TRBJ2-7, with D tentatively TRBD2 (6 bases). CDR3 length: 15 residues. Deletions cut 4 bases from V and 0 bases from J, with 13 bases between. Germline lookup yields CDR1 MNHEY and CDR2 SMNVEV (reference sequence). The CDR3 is CASSWRAAASYEQYF. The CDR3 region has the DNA TGTGCCAGCAGTTGGAGGGCTGCCGCCTCCTACGAGCAGTACTTC.

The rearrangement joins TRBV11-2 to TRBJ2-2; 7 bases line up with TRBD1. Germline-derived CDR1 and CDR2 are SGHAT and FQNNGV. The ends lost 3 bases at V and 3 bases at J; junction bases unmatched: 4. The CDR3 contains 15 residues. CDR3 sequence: CASSLTGKYTGELFF. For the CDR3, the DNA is TGTGCCAGCAGCTTGACAGGGAAATACACCGGGGAGCTGTTTTTT.

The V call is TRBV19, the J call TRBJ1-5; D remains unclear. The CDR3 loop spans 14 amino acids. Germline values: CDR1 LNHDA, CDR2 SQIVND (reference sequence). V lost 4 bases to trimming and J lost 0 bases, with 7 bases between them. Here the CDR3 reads CASSRVYSNQPQHF. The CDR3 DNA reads TGTGCCAGTAGTAGGGTTTATAGCAATCAGCCCCAGCATTTT. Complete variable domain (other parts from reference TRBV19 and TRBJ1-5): DGGITQSPKYLFRKEGQNVTLSCEQNLNHDAMYWYRQDPGQGLRLIYYSQIVNDFQKGDIAEGYSVSREKKESFPLTVTSAQKNPTAFYLCASSRVYSNQPQHFGDGTRLSIL.

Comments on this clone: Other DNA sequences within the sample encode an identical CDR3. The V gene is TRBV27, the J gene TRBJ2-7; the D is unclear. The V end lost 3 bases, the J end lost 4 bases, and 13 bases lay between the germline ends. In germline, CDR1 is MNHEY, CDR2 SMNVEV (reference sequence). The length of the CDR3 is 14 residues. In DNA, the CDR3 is TGTGCCAGCAGTTTGTGGGCATCCTCATACGAGCAGTACTTC. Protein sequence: CASSLWASSYEQYF.

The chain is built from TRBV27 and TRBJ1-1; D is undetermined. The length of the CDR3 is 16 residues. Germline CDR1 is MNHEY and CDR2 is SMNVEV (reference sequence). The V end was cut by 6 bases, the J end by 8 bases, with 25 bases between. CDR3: CASSPPPGPHPGEAFF. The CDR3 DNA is TGTGCCAGCAGCCCCCCTCCCGGACCCCATCCTGGAGAAGCTTTCTTT.

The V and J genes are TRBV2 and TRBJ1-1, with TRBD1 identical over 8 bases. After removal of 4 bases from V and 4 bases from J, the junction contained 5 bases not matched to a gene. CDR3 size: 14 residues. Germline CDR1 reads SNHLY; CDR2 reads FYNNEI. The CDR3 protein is CASSVYRGFTEAFF. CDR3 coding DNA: TGTGCCAGCAGTGTCTACAGGGGGTTCACTGAAGCTTTCTTT.

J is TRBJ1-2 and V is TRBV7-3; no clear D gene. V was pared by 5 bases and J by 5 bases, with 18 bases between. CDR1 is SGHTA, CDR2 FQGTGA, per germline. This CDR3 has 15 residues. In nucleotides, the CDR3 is TGTGCCAGCAGCCCTTCGGCGGGAGGCCTTTATGGCTACACCTTC. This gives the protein CASSPSAGGLYGYTF.